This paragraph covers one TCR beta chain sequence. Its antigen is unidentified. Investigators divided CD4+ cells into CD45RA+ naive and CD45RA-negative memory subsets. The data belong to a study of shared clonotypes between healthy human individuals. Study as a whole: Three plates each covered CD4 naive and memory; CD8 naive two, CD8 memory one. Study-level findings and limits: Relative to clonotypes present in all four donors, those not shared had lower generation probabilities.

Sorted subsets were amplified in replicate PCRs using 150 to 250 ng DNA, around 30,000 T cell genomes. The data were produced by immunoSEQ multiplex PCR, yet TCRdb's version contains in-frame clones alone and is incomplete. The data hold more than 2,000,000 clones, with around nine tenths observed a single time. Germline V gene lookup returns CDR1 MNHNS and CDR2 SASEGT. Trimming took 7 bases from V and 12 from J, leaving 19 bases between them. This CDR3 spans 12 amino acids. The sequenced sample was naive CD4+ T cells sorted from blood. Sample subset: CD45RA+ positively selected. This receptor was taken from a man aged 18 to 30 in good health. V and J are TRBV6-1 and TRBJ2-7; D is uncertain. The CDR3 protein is CASTSPGLPTYF. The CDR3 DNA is TGTGCCAGCACCTCTCCGGGTCTACCCACGTACTTC.